The clone carrying this TCR beta chain was seen repeatedly, ten times or more. Its antigen remains unidentified. Other nucleotide sequences from this sample produce the same CDR3. These data originate in a study of metastatic and nonmetastatic thyroid tumors. Study-wide background: Samples came from malignant and benign thyroid patients, and repertoires were compared across blood and tumor or nodule tissue. Study-wide results and limits: Relative to benign nodules, malignant thyroid tumors were reportedly characterized by significantly elevated TCR beta diversity in blood and tumor.

CDR1 LNHDA and CDR2 SQIVND come from the germline V gene (reference sequence). The germline V and J ends were trimmed by 1 base and 6 bases, with 4 bases remaining between them. The CDR3 extends over 12 amino acids. In the original processing: What underpinned the distant-metastasis classifier for papillary thyroid cancer was the set of CDR3 differences across clinicopathological groups. TCRdb re-analyzed the PCR reads through MiXCR. These V and J calls rely on TCRdb rather than the paper's analysis. This table has around 21,000 clones, about 21% appearing once. Each patient went into thyroid surgery without having received any treatment.

The TCR originated in a male donor with papillary thyroid cancer or a benign thyroid nodule (not recorded which). Some clones in this sample may be carry-over from other donors' samples. The rearrangement links TRBV19 to TRBJ2-1; no reliable D call. Source material: blood. The CDR3 DNA reads as TGTGCCAGTAGTATAGGGGGCAATGAGCAGTTCTTC. This translates into CASSIGGNEQFF. Complete variable domain (other parts from reference TRBV19 and TRBJ2-1): DGGITQSPKYLFRKEGQNVTLSCEQNLNHDAMYWYRQDPGQGLRLIYYSQIVNDFQKGDIAEGYSVSREKKESFPLTVTSAQKNPTAFYLCASSIGGNEQFFGPGTRLTVL.